This T cell receptor beta chain was sequenced for a study of T cells in Graves' hyperthyroidism and ophthalmopathy (dated by TCRdb to the late 2010s). In the study overall: To identify distinguishing TCR V-J signatures, a discovery cohort of 100 patients was used, comprising fewer than 45 with Graves' ophthalmopathy and under 60 with stable Graves' hyperthyroidism. An independent validation cohort of some 18 hyperthyroidism patients and 17 patients who later progressed to ophthalmopathy tested prospective prediction of ophthalmopathy. The 100 discovery patients were randomly split 7:3 into training and test sets. In addition, the study compared T-cell repertoires in thyroid tissue and in blood from roughly six Graves' hyperthyroidism patients. Once sampling was done, hyperthyroidism patients were given methimazole at a starting dose of 30 mg daily, whereas ophthalmopathy patients were given high-dose intravenous methylprednisolone. The paper reports TCR Vbeta CDR3 sequencing of some 140 peripheral blood samples: around 45 ophthalmopathy, about 75 hyperthyroidism and around 17 progressor patients.

Amplification of TCR beta CDR3 regions was carried out from RNA transcripts. The first round of RT-PCR for the TCR CDR3 was performed with the HTBI primer set and the Qiagen OneStep RT-PCR kit. A second multiplex PCR round built the libraries, followed by size selection and purification. The libraries were sequenced on an Illumina HiSeq2000 using paired-end 100 bp reads. Per the authors' processing: SOAPnuke was used to process the raw data, throwing out any read that contained adapters or uncalled bases, had a mean Phred below 15, or lacked an exact constant-primer or identifier match. COPE v1.2.5 was used to merge high-quality paired reads, and clonotypes were defined as unique nucleotide sequences. MiTCR v1.1 was used to align clonotypes to the IMGT TRBV, TRBD and TRBJ reference segments. The analysis included only V-J combinations with a frequency above 0.0001, which together covered 99% to 99.2% of the repertoires. The TCS score was defined as F50 (clonal expansion) divided by E x V (chaos), with BLOSUM62-based TCRdist calculated between CDR3 peptides within each V-J. Welch's t-statistics and random forest reduced fewer than 600 V-J features to 10 to 15, which were used in a naive Bayes classifier (R e1071). Thyroid-blood repertoire similarity was quantified with the Morisita-Horn index. TCRdb ran its own pipeline on the public reads, namely fastp trimming at Q25 and MiXCR clone calling, and kept in-frame beta chains. All rows with the same CDR3 protein become a single entry with the most common DNA and genes. These V and J calls are TCRdb output, not the study's own analysis. The sample has a few hundred thousand distinct CDR3 sequences on record, about 43% of them singletons. Of the sample, roughly 8.2% is held by the ten largest clones.

Graves' hyperthyroidism was defined as stable when no progression to ophthalmopathy occurred over 18 months of follow-up. The hyperthyroidism patients were between 18 and 65 years old and newly diagnosed, with a disease duration of less than 2 months. Any patient with an uncontrolled infection, another autoimmune disease, pregnancy or lactation was excluded. Clinical symptoms, serum thyroxine and TRAb, thyroid ultrasound, and orbital computed tomography formed the basis for the diagnoses. Total RNA was extracted with Trizol reagent, and quality was checked on an Agilent 2100 Bioanalyzer. Its CDR3 holds 16 amino acids, cysteine through phenylalanine. CDR3 DNA is the only sequence kept; it has 48 bases, read in frame from the first base. V is pruned by 4 bases and J by 3 bases, leaving 6 bases of the junction without a gene match. Reading the germline V gene gives CDR1 MGHRA and CDR2 YSYEKL. What the work shows at the level of the full study, not this receptor alone: In validation, the model predicted progression to ophthalmopathy with 55% to 71% sensitivity and over 72% specificity, a median of around 6.6 months before onset. In cross-validation, a model built on a 13 V-J signature told ophthalmopathy apart from stable hyperthyroidism with 85% to 90% sensitivity and roughly 83% specificity, and in testing the same model reached 80%/75%. No statistical method was used to set the sample size in advance, and investigators knew the group allocation. Most expanded thyroid clonotypes (frequency above 0.001) were also detected in blood, a finding suggesting that blood repertoires may reflect thyroid immune responses.

Worth noting for this clonotype: No cognate antigen has been identified for it. No base quality values were provided; no much bigger clone lies one nucleotide off.

The specimen sequenced was peripheral blood or thyroid tissue (not recorded which). The chain is made from TRBV4-1 and TRBJ1-1, with 12 central nucleotides matching TRBD1. The source of this sequence is a young woman with Graves' hyperthyroidism. The DNA sequence is TGCGCCAGCAGCCCGGGACAGGGGGCTCGGCACACTGAAGCTTTCTTT. It translates to CASSPGQGARHTEAFF.